This TCR beta chain was found in a study of T cell repertoires in cytomegalovirus infection. Each CDR3 protein gets one entry after TCRdb re-called the reads with MiXCR. The sample has about a million distinct CDR3 sequences, around 30% seen once. The CDR3 is 16 residues long. Germline CDR1 reads PRHDT; CDR2 reads FYEKMQ (reference sequence). V shed 2 bases and J shed 5 bases, with 19 bases lying between them. As for this clonotype: Its antigen remains unidentified.

The clonotype was recovered from a human donor in good health (CMV status not recorded). Some clones in this sample may be carry-over from other donors' samples. The specimen was cultured CD8+ T cells from PBMCs, collected from culture after CMV antigen stimulation. The J gene is TRBJ2-7, the V gene TRBV13; possibly TRBD1 for D (6 bases). CDR3 DNA sequence: TGTGCCAGCAGCTTATGGACCCAAACAGGGAACCACGAGCAGTACTTC. Residues: CASSLWTQTGNHEQYF.